This passage covers 27 T cell receptor beta chains from one sample sequenced in a study of T cell repertoires in cytomegalovirus infection. TCRdb reprocessed the reads with MiXCR, giving one entry per CDR3 protein. The data show 150,000 to 200,000 distinct CDR3 sequences, 8% to 10% seen once. The sequenced sample consisted of PBMCs. Receptors were obtained from a human donor in good health (CMV status not recorded). Some clones in this sample may be carry-over from other donors' samples.

This clonotype came up a few times. The J gene is TRBJ2-5, the V gene TRBV20-1; 10 bases agree with TRBD1. This CDR3 is built from 16 residues. With V trimmed by 1 base and J by 4 bases, 9 bases remained unmatched. The germline gives CDR1 DFQATT, CDR2 SNEGSKA (reference sequence). The CDR3 bases are TGCAGTGCTAGAGTTCCCGACAGGGGGCAGGGAGAGACCCAGTACTTC. Translated: CSARVPDRGQGETQYF.

This clonotype showed up many times. The chain combines TRBV4-3 with TRBJ1-5; possible D gene TRBD1, 5 bases. V lost 4 bases, J lost 5 bases, and 9 bases lay in between. This CDR3 is built from 13 residues. Germline loops: CDR1 LGHNA, CDR2 YSLEER. DNA for the CDR3: TGCGCCAGCAGCCTGACAGTCTATCAGCCCCAGCATTTT. Protein: CASSLTVYQPQHF.

The chain recombines TRBV6-2 or TRBV6-3 with TRBJ2-1; D gene ambiguous. The ends were cut back, 5 bases at V and 2 bases at J, with 19 bases in the middle. The CDR3 contains 17 residues. The germline gives CDR1 MNHEY, CDR2 SVGEGT. Here the CDR3 DNA reads TGTGCCAGCAGTCCATCCCCCACAAGTAAACCCTACAATGAGCAGTTCTTC. Amino acid sequence: CASSPSPTSKPYNEQFF.

The CDR3 DNA reads TGCAGTGCTGAAGCTAGCGGGAGCCATCCGGGAAATGAGCAGTTCTTC. It encodes CSAEASGSHPGNEQFF. The chain links TRBV20-1 to TRBJ2-1, with 10 bases aligning to TRBD2. V dropped 5 bases and J dropped 7; count of bases not matched to a gene: 14. Per the germline V gene, CDR1 is DFQATT and CDR2 is SNEGSKA (reference sequence). The CDR3 contains 16 residues.

Many counts were recorded for this clonotype. The chain couples TRBV4-2 to TRBJ2-2, with D unresolved. Trimming shortened V by 1 base and J by 5 bases, and 11 bases separated the two germline ends. The CDR3 has 15 amino acids. Germline V lookup: CDR1 LGHNA, CDR2 YNFKEQ. The CDR3 spells CASSQVGEWTGELFF. Here the CDR3 DNA reads TGTGCCAGCAGCCAAGTGGGTGAATGGACCGGGGAGCTGTTTTTT.

The chain couples TRBV12-3 or TRBV12-4 to TRBJ1-5; 7 nucleotides agree with TRBD1. J lost 3 bases, V lost 1 base, and 6 bases had no gene match. CDR3 size: 16 residues. The CDR3 spells CASSLGEGAHNQPQHF. Written as DNA, the CDR3 is TGTGCCAGCAGTTTAGGGGAGGGGGCTCACAATCAGCCCCAGCATTTT.

V and J are TRBV18 and TRBJ2-3; the match to TRBD1 covers 8 bases. Per germline, CDR1 KGHSH and CDR2 LQKENI. The CDR3 runs to 14 residues. V lost 2 bases and J lost 5; bases outside the gene matches: 3. CDR3 DNA: TGTGCCAGCTCACCAGTCGACAGGGGAGATACGCAGTATTTT. Its translation: CASSPVDRGDTQYF.

This clonotype has at least ten counts. The genes are TRBV6-1 and TRBJ1-4, with D hard to call. The CDR3 spans 14 residues. The germline gives CDR1 MNHNS, CDR2 SASEGT. V lost 8 bases to trimming and J lost 3 bases, with 13 bases between them. Written as DNA, the CDR3 is TGTGCCAGCTACTTTGGACTTCCTAATGAAAAACTGTTTTTT. It codes for CASYFGLPNEKLFF.

This clonotype occurred many times. J is TRBJ2-3 and V is TRBV7-2, with 8 bases matching TRBD2. Germline CDR1 and CDR2: SGHTA and FQGNSA. There are 19 residues in the CDR3. V gave up 2 bases and J gave up 3 bases; unmatched junction bases: 16. CDR3 sequence: CASSLRWSAGGRRTDTQYF. The CDR3, as DNA: TGTGCCAGCAGCTTAAGGTGGTCTGCGGGGGGCCGGAGGACAGATACGCAGTATTTT. Combining the CDR3 with reference TRBV7-2 and TRBJ2-3 gives the whole variable domain GAGVSQSPSNKVTEKGKDVELRCDPISGHTALYWYRQSLGQGLEFLIYFQGNSAPDKSGLPSDRFSAERTGGSVSTLTIQRTQQEDSAVYLCASSLRWSAGGRRTDTQYFGPGTRLTVL.

This clonotype was seen repeatedly, ten times or more. The V and J genes are TRBV7-2 and TRBJ1-5; no firm D call. The V gene's germline CDR1 is SGHTA and CDR2 FQGNSA. The CDR3 length is 13 residues. V was trimmed by 2 bases and J by 5 bases, leaving 7 bases between them. The CDR3 bases are TGTGCCAGCAGCTTAACCCAAGATCAGCCCCAGCATTTT. The encoded protein is CASSLTQDQPQHF.

This sequence joins TRBV7-9 and TRBJ1-2; perhaps TRBD1 as D (6 bases). Germline-derived CDR1 and CDR2 are SEHNR and FQNEAQ (reference sequence). The CDR3 totals 17 residues. With 3 bases removed from V and 3 bases from J, the gap between germline ends came to 20 bases. CDR3 loop: CASSFFTYGQPYYGYTF. The CDR3 nucleotides read TGTGCCAGCAGCTTTTTTACATACGGACAGCCGTACTATGGCTACACCTTC.

This clonotype was observed a single time. The V gene is TRBV20-1, the J gene TRBJ2-5; TRBD1 matches 8 bases. The CDR3 length is 16 residues. CDR1 and CDR2 from the germline V gene are DFQATT and SNEGSKA (reference sequence). J lost 2 bases, V lost 0 bases, and 8 bases had no gene match. CDR3 nucleotide sequence: TGCAGTGCTAGAGATGGCGGGACAGGACCTCAAGAGACCCAGTACTTC. It translates to CSARDGGTGPQETQYF.

This clonotype was recorded at least ten times. The chain uses TRBV7-9 and TRBJ1-4; weak D call: TRBD1 (5 bases). The CDR3 runs to 15 residues. The V gene's germline CDR1 is SEHNR and CDR2 FQNEAQ (reference sequence). V was cut by 0 bases and J by 8 bases, with 13 bases left in between. Written as DNA, the CDR3 is TGTGCCAGCAGCTTAGCGCTGGGGGGTGAGGAAAAACTGTTTTTT. This translates into CASSLALGGEEKLFF.

A few counts support this clonotype. The chain recombines TRBV28 with TRBJ2-2; 7 bases are a match to TRBD1. The J segment lost 4 bases and the V segment lost 6 bases, leaving 8 bases of the junction unmatched. Looked up from germline, CDR1 is MDHEN and CDR2 is SYDVKM. The CDR3 spans 15 residues. For the CDR3, the DNA is TGTGCCAGCAGCCCCGACAGGGTTCGCACCGGGGAGCTGTTTTTT. It specifies CASSPDRVRTGELFF.

The gene calls are TRBV6-2 or TRBV6-3 and TRBJ1-5; 7 bases are a match to TRBD1. CDR1 and CDR2 (germline): MNHEY, SVGEGT. V was pared by 6 bases and J by 4 bases, with 12 bases of the junction left unmatched. The CDR3 runs 16 residues. CDR3 nucleotide sequence: TGTGCCAGCAGCCCTCGATCGACAGGGCCTAATCAGCCCCAGCATTTT. Translating it yields CASSPRSTGPNQPQHF.

On this clonotype itself: One end of the junction does not line up with germline, which may come from a read error. V is TRBV7-8 and J is TRBJ2-3, with D uncertain. CDR1 and CDR2 from the germline V gene are SGHVS and FQNEAQ. There are 15 residues in the CDR3. The CDR3 protein is CASSLDSGRTDMQYF. The CDR3 nucleotides read TGTGCCAGCAGCTTAGATTCTGGCCGCACAGATATGCAGTATTTT.

CDR3 loop: CASNVGNQPQHF. CDR3 nucleotide sequence: TGTGCCAGCAACGTTGGCAATCAGCCCCAGCATTTT. This chain uses TRBV28 with TRBJ1-5; D is unclear. Trimming stripped 7 bases from V and 2 bases from J, with 6 bases between. From germline, CDR1 is MDHEN and CDR2 SYDVKM. CDR3 length: 12 amino acids.

This clonotype was detected many times. The rearrangement uses TRBV6-2 or TRBV6-3 and TRBJ2-1; D might be TRBD2 (6 bases). With 4 bases removed from V and 4 bases from J, the gap between germline ends came to 14 bases. This CDR3 is built from 15 residues. Germline lookup yields CDR1 MNHEY and CDR2 SVGEGT. The CDR3 protein is CASSFWGGDYNEQFF. The CDR3, as DNA: TGTGCCAGCAGTTTTTGGGGCGGGGATTACAATGAGCAGTTCTTC.

This clonotype was detected only a few times. The chain recombines TRBV10-3 with TRBJ2-7; D possibly corresponds to TRBD2 (6 bases). CDR3 length equals 15 residues. V dropped 7 bases and J dropped 7 bases, with 23 bases sitting between them. Germline V lookup: CDR1 ENHRY, CDR2 SYGVKD. In DNA form, the CDR3 reads TGTGCCATCAAAGGTACGGAGGACTCGGAGGGGGAGCAGTACTTC. It translates to CAIKGTEDSEGEQYF.

This rearrangement joins TRBV19 to TRBJ1-2; D is perhaps TRBD1 (5 bases). CDR1 and CDR2 (germline): LNHDA, SQIVND (reference sequence). The CDR3 covers 12 residues. V lost 5 bases and J lost 7, with 11 bases in between. CDR3 sequence: CASSVAGSGYTF. CDR3 nucleotide sequence: TGTGCCAGTAGTGTCGCAGGGTCTGGCTACACCTTC.

As concerns this clonotype: This clone may be a read error of a much larger clone one base away. The rearrangement joins TRBV27 to TRBJ2-5; D remains ambiguous. Trimming removed 4 bases at V and 2 bases at J, with 17 bases between. The CDR3 contains 16 residues. Germline V lookup: CDR1 MNHEY, CDR2 SMNVEV (reference sequence). CDR3 nucleotide sequence: TGTGCCAGCAGTTCCCAACCGCGGTGGGAACAAGAGACCCAGTACTTC. Protein: CASSSQPRWEQETQYF.

The chain employs TRBV28 and TRBJ1-5; tentative D call: TRBD1 (5 bases). Germline V gene sequence: CDR1 MDHEN, CDR2 SYDVKM. The CDR3 has 15 amino acids. The V gene lost 2 bases and the J gene lost 4 bases, with 12 bases spanning the gap. The CDR3 coding sequence is TGTGCCAGCAGTTTACTGGGGGGGAGGAATCAGCCCCAGCATTTT. Translation: CASSLLGGRNQPQHF.

This clonotype was recorded at least ten times. CDR3 loop: CASSRDDRGGYEQYF. Here the CDR3 DNA reads TGTGCCAGCAGCAGAGACGACAGGGGCGGCTACGAGCAGTACTTC. The V and J genes are TRBV7-2 and TRBJ2-7; 8 bases are a match to TRBD1. Germline CDR1 reads SGHTA; CDR2 reads FQGNSA. The junction had 9 bases not matched to a gene; V was cut back by 5 bases and J by 3 bases. The CDR3 covers 15 residues.

Ten or more counts support this clonotype. The J gene is TRBJ2-5, the V gene TRBV7-2; 7 bases map to TRBD2. With 6 bases clipped from V and 3 bases from J, the junction kept 7 bases outside the gene matches. CDR1 is SGHTA, CDR2 FQGNSA, per germline. The CDR3 length is 14 residues. The CDR3, as DNA: TGTGCCAGCAGAAGGGGAGGGGTTGAAGAGACCCAGTACTTC. As protein: CASRRGGVEETQYF.

The chain joins TRBV30 to TRBJ1-1; maybe TRBD1 (5 bases). V was shortened by 0 bases and J by 4 bases, with 9 bases between the two germline ends. Germline loops: CDR1 GTSNPN, CDR2 SVGIG (reference sequence). The CDR3 is 13 amino acids. The CDR3 DNA follows: TGTGCCTGGAGTGTGGGGGGTGGCACTGAAGCTTTCTTT. Encoded protein: CAWSVGGGTEAFF.

There are many counts of this clonotype. V usage is TRBV7-2 and J usage is TRBJ1-5; 11 positions agree with TRBD1. Germline assignment: CDR1 SGHTA and CDR2 FQGNSA. V gave up 3 bases and J gave up 7 bases; unmatched junction bases: 5. The CDR3 is 15 residues long. CDR3 bases: TGTGCCAGCAGCTTTGGACAGGGGGCACGACAGCCCCAGCATTTT. Residues: CASSFGQGARQPQHF.

This clonotype was counted only a few times. The chain is built from TRBV29-1 and TRBJ2-3, with TRBD1 matching 11 bases. Germline V gives CDR1 SQVTM, CDR2 ANQGSEA. CDR3 length equals 15 residues. The V gene end was trimmed by 4 bases and the J gene end by 5 bases; junction bases not matched to a gene: 8. CDR3 DNA: TGCAGCGTTGCAATTACTGGGACAGGGGGAGATACGCAGTATTTT. The encoded protein is CSVAITGTGGDTQYF.